This T cell receptor beta chain emerged from a study of Ad26.COV2.S vaccination and SARS-CoV-2 variants. Notes on the study in general: It was vaccine recipients, not placebo recipients, who had the higher spike-specific TCR breadth. The TCR breadth and depth analyses may have understated or missed part of the total T cell responses.

TCRdb's copy holds only in-frame clones and misses some; the assay was immunoSEQ multiplex PCR. Among about 680,000 clones listed, about 89% were seen once. Germline CDR1 reads SGHDN; CDR2 reads FVKESK. V gave up 1 base and J gave up 5 bases, with 12 bases separating them. The CDR3 covers 15 residues. Described treatment: 15 to 20 received Ad26.COV2.S at low or high dose, single or two shots; five or six received placebo; per-sample allocation not given. Following the first vaccine or placebo injection, samples were taken on day 63. An adult donor aged 18-55 years was enrolled in Boston. Remarks on this clone: Antigen unknown.

The sequences come from peripheral blood, collected in a trial of Ad26.COV2.S vaccine versus placebo. The sequence came from a person aged 18-60 years who received the Ad26.COV2.S COVID-19 vaccine or a placebo. The gene calls are TRBV14 and TRBJ1-3; weak D call: TRBD1 (6 bases). CDR3 in amino acids: CASSQGDIIRNTIYF. CDR3 in DNA: TGTGCCAGCAGCCAAGGGGACATAATTCGAAACACCATATATTTT.